The rows below give T cell receptor beta chains drawn from one sample of a study of blood T cell repertoires in COVID-19. Profiling relied on immunoSEQ multiplex PCR, and the TCRdb table lists in-frame clones only, not all of them. The sample lists hundreds of thousands of clones, 70% to 90% occurring once. Sequencing was performed on PBMCs or T cells enriched from blood (not recorded which). Receptors originate from a middle-aged man who had recovered from COVID-19. Both conserved end residues are part of each CDR3. The D gene is left open where the match is weak. Rows give clone size only sometimes, using once, few, many, or a class for an expanded clone.

v_call	j_call	cdr3_length	d_call	clone_size	cdr3_aa	cdr3_nt
TRBV6-1	TRBJ2-2	18	TRBD2	few	CASSEVLAGGPDTGELFF	TGTGCCAGCAGTGAAGTTCTAGCGGGAGGGCCGGACACCGGGGAGCTGTTTTTT
TRBV4-1	TRBJ2-3	16	NA	NA	CASSHNPKSSTDTQYF	TGCGCCAGCAGCCACAATCCGAAGAGCAGCACAGATACGCAGTATTTT
TRBV4-2	TRBJ2-2	18	NA	NA	CASSQEPAGYGVTGELFF	TGTGCCAGCAGCCAAGAGCCCGCAGGGTATGGGGTTACCGGGGAGCTGTTTTTT
TRBV4-2	TRBJ1-1	15	NA	NA	CASIRQGGGNTEAFF	TGTGCCAGCATCAGGCAGGGCGGGGGGAACACTGAAGCTTTCTTT
TRBV6-5	TRBJ1-5	15	NA	NA	CASSYSPGGEQPQHF	TGTGCCAGCAGTTACTCGCCCGGGGGAGAACAGCCCCAGCATTTT
TRBV7-2	TRBJ2-1	17	NA	NA	CASSFLTGGRGYNEQFF	TGTGCCAGCAGCTTTTTGACAGGAGGACGAGGGTACAATGAGCAGTTCTTC
TRBV5-4	TRBJ2-7	16	NA	NA	CASRRGLSRESSEQYF	TGTGCCAGCAGGCGTGGGCTGTCACGGGAGTCTTCGGAGCAGTACTTC
TRBV7-2	TRBJ2-5	14	NA	NA	CASSLVRGQETQYF	TGTGCCAGCAGCTTAGTGCGTGGCCAAGAGACCCAGTACTTC
TRBV5-1	TRBJ2-3	17	NA	NA	CASSLRGEAGYTDTQYF	TGCGCCAGCAGTCTCAGAGGGGAAGCGGGCTACACAGATACGCAGTATTTT
TRBV14	TRBJ1-4	17	TRBD1	NA	CASSQVRWDRTREKLFF	TGTGCCAGCAGCCAAGTTAGATGGGACAGAACAAGGGAAAAACTGTTTTTT
TRBV3-1/TRBV3-2	TRBJ2-3	15	TRBD2	once	CASSFRTSDTDTQYF	TGTGCCAGCAGCTTCCGGACTAGCGACACAGATACGCAGTATTTT
TRBV12-3/TRBV12-4	TRBJ1-2	12	TRBD1	NA	CASSSGDRGIPF	TGTGCCAGCAGTTCCGGGGACAGGGGTATTCCATTC
TRBV30	TRBJ2-7	13	TRBD1	few	CAWRARGTYEQYF	TGTGCCTGGAGGGCCAGGGGGACCTACGAGCAGTACTTC
TRBV9	TRBJ1-2	14	NA	NA	CASSVEAGARGYTF	TGTGCCAGCAGCGTAGAAGCAGGGGCCCGGGGCTACACCTTC
TRBV23-1	TRBJ2-1	15	TRBD1	NA	CASGRTGRSYNEQFF	TGCGCCAGCGGGCGGACAGGGCGGTCTTACAATGAGCAGTTCTTC
TRBV5-5	TRBJ1-6	13	NA	NA	CASREGVESPLHF	TGTGCCAGCCGCGAGGGGGTTGAGTCACCCCTCCACTTT
TRBV5-6	TRBJ2-7	14	NA	NA	CASSYGTVSYEQYF	TGTGCCAGCAGCTACGGGACTGTCTCCTACGAGCAGTACTTC
TRBV10-3	TRBJ1-3	13	NA	NA	CAITQASGNTIYF	TGTGCCATCACCCAGGCTTCTGGAAACACCATATATTTT
TRBV29-1	TRBJ2-7	12	TRBD2	NA	CSAWTSSYEQYF	TGCAGCGCTTGGACTAGCTCCTACGAGCAGTACTTC
TRBV4-3	TRBJ1-1	14	NA	NA	CASSREAGSTEAFF	TGCGCCAGCAGCCGAGAAGCAGGGTCCACTGAAGCTTTCTTT
TRBV6-4	TRBJ2-3	14	TRBD2	many	CASSEGLDADTQYF	TGTGCCAGCAGTGAGGGACTAGACGCAGATACGCAGTATTTT
TRBV19	TRBJ2-1	14	TRBD1	once	CASRDRGAYNEQFF	TGTGCCAGTCGGGACAGGGGAGCCTACAATGAGCAGTTCTTC
TRBV18	TRBJ2-2	14	NA	once	CASSPVGVTGELFF	TGTGCCAGCTCACCAGTAGGGGTCACCGGGGAGCTGTTTTTT
TRBV6-6	TRBJ2-3	16	NA	NA	CASSYPTTGSTDTQYF	TGTGCCAGCAGTTACCCAACGACAGGCAGCACAGATACGCAGTATTTT
TRBV18	TRBJ2-4	16	NA	once	CASSPPAGLAKNIQYF	TGTGCCAGCTCACCACCCGCAGGCCTAGCCAAAAACATTCAGTACTTC
TRBV7-2	TRBJ2-7	18	NA	NA	CASSLRSIAELSSYEQYF	TGTGCCAGCAGCTTAAGAAGTATCGCGGAACTGAGCTCCTACGAGCAGTACTTC
TRBV2	TRBJ1-2	13	TRBD1	NA	CASSWDRQYGYTF	TGTGCCAGCAGCTGGGACAGGCAGTATGGCTACACCTTC
TRBV30	TRBJ1-4	15	NA	NA	CAWNGGRTVNEKLFF	TGTGCCTGGAACGGTGGACGGACAGTAAATGAAAAACTGTTTTTT
TRBV1	TRBJ2-2	15	NA	NA	CTSSLGGENTGELFF	TGCACCAGCAGCTTGGGAGGGGAAAACACCGGGGAGCTGTTTTTT
TRBV3-1/TRBV3-2	TRBJ1-4	15	TRBD1	NA	CASSQDPGQGRKLFF	TGTGCCAGCAGCCAAGACCCGGGACAGGGGCGAAAACTGTTTTTT
TRBV27	TRBJ2-3	14	TRBD1	NA	CASSFPDRGDTQYF	TGTGCCAGCAGTTTCCCGGACAGGGGAGATACGCAGTATTTT
TRBV3-1/TRBV3-2	TRBJ2-5	13	NA	NA	CASSQAAGETQYF	TGTGCCAGCAGCCAAGCAGCAGGAGAGACCCAGTACTTC
TRBV4-2	TRBJ2-1	18	TRBD2	NA	CASSQEPLLAGADNEQFF	TGTGCCAGCAGCCAAGAGCCCCTACTAGCGGGAGCCGACAATGAGCAGTTCTTC
TRBV27	TRBJ1-5	17	NA	NA	CASSDLSLRDTNQPQHF	TGTGCCAGCAGTGACCTCTCCCTCCGGGACACCAATCAGCCCCAGCATTTT
TRBV12-3/TRBV12-4	TRBJ1-6	13	NA	NA	CASSWGQGSPLHF	TGTGCCAGCAGCTGGGGGCAGGGTTCACCCCTCCACTTT
TRBV29-1	TRBJ1-5	17	NA	NA	CSAAGNGGSISNQPQHF	TGCAGCGCCGCGGGTAACGGGGGATCGATTAGCAATCAGCCCCAGCATTTT
TRBV7-9	TRBJ2-2	17	TRBD2	NA	CASSLRSSGIVFGELFF	TGTGCCAGCAGCTTACGGAGTAGCGGGATCGTGTTCGGGGAGCTGTTTTTT
TRBV4-2	TRBJ2-2	19	TRBD2	NA	CASSQQPTSGRVDTGELFF	TGTGCCAGCAGCCAACAACCGACTAGCGGGAGGGTAGACACCGGGGAGCTGTTTTTT